The TCR beta chain under discussion was sequenced for a study of T cell clonality in common variable immunodeficiency. General study results and limits: CVID subjects shared fewer TCRbeta clones than healthy controls did.

Germline lookup yields CDR1 MRHNA and CDR2 SNTAGT. CDR3 length: 14 residues. The V end was cut by 3 bases, the J end by 8 bases, with 14 bases between. This clone was recorded a few times. Its antigen is undetermined. The missing CDR3 end, 3 residues past where the read stops, is filled in from the germline J gene. Generated by immunoSEQ multiplex PCR, the TCRdb table keeps only in-frame clones and is missing some. The sample includes 51,000 or so clones, none of them occurring once. The sequence was obtained from a person aged 18-70 years in good health. The chain is built from TRBV6-4 and TRBJ2-1; the D gene is possibly TRBD1 (7 bases). The sequenced sample consisted of peripheral blood mononuclear cells. CDR3 sequence reads: CASSESVRGDEQFF. The DNA read from the CDR3 is TGTGCCAGCAGTGAATCAGTCAGGGGGGATGAG.